This passage covers 11 T cell receptor beta chains from one sample sequenced in a study of T cell responses to AZD1222 COVID-19 vaccine. Data came from immunoSEQ multiplex PCR; TCRdb stores just in-frame clones and leaves some out. The sample lists 95,000 to 150,000 clones, more than 75% seen once, with roughly 1.2% in the top ten. Source: peripheral blood, taken on day 0 of AZD1222 vaccination. The receptors derive from an adult in good health.

The V gene is TRBV11-2, the J gene TRBJ2-7; TRBD1 agrees at 7 bases. J lost 0 bases, V lost 5 bases, and 4 bases had no gene match. Germline values: CDR1 SGHAT, CDR2 FQNNGV. CDR3 length: 14 residues. CDR3 in amino acids: CASSRDRLSYEQYF. The CDR3 DNA sequence: TGTGCCAGCAGCCGGGACAGACTCTCCTACGAGCAGTACTTC.

The count of this clone is one. The V call is TRBV6-5, the J call TRBJ1-6, with D possibly TRBD1 on 5 matching bases. Deletions cut 0 bases from V and 12 bases from J, with 12 bases between. Germline lookup yields CDR1 MNHEY and CDR2 SVGAGI. The CDR3 contains 14 residues. The CDR3 sequence: CASSYSVRDGPLHF. CDR3 coding DNA: TGTGCCAGCAGTTACTCGGTCAGGGACGGACCCCTCCACTTT.

The chain employs TRBV2 and TRBJ1-5, with D tentatively TRBD1 (5 bases). The CDR3 consists of 14 residues. Trimming stripped 6 bases from V and 0 bases from J, with 9 bases between. Germline V CDR1 and CDR2: SNHLY, FYNNEI. CDR3 sequence (DNA): TGTGCCAGCAGGGGCGGGGGTAGCAATCAGCCCCAGCATTTT. Amino acids: CASRGGGSNQPQHF. The complete variable domain, with remaining parts taken from reference TRBV2 and TRBJ1-5, reads EPEVTQTPSHQVTQMGQEVILRCVPISNHLYFYWYRQILGQKVEFLVSFYNNEISEKSEIFDDQFSVERPDGSNFTLKIRSTKLEDSAMYFCASRGGGSNQPQHFGDGTRLSIL.

J is TRBJ2-7 and V is TRBV6-2 or TRBV6-3; D may match TRBD1 or TRBD2 (5 bases each). Germline CDR1 is MNHEY and CDR2 is SVGEGT. V lost 6 bases to trimming and J lost 0 bases, with 12 bases between them. The CDR3 is 14 residues long. CDR3 loop: CASSPNGGSYEQYF. In DNA, the CDR3 is TGTGCCAGCAGCCCAAATGGGGGCTCCTACGAGCAGTACTTC.

The CDR3 bases are TGTGCCACCAGCAGAGATCTGGGGGCAGCCCGCGGTGGCTACACCTTC. Translation: CATSRDLGAARGGYTF. The chain is built from TRBV15 and TRBJ1-2; D possibly corresponds to TRBD1 (6 bases). The germline gives CDR1 LNHNV, CDR2 YYDKDF (reference sequence). The CDR3 is 16 amino acids. Trimming took off 0 bases at V and 7 bases at J, with 18 bases between the two ends.

V gene TRBV4-3 combines with J gene TRBJ2-7, with D uncertain. Germline-derived CDR1 and CDR2 are LGHNA and YSLEER. This CDR3 has 13 amino acids. V lost 0 bases and J 6 bases, leaving 9 bases between the germline ends. The CDR3 loop is CASSQDRSTEQYF. The CDR3 coding sequence is TGCGCCAGCAGCCAAGATCGATCTACCGAGCAGTACTTC.

J is TRBJ2-3 and V is TRBV7-6, with TRBD2 matching 11 bases. Germline V gene data show CDR1 as SGHVS and CDR2 as FNYEAQ. The CDR3 has 17 residues. J was trimmed by 0 bases and V by 6 bases; bases with no gene match: 8. As DNA, the CDR3 is TGTGCCAGCAGTCTAGCGGGGGGACCCTTTAGCACAGATACGCAGTATTTT. Its protein product is CASSLAGGPFSTDTQYF.

This clone came up once. The CDR3 coding sequence is TGTGCCAGTAACCCGAGGGGGCAGGGAATGCTGAACACTGAAGCTTTCTTT. This codes for CASNPRGQGMLNTEAFF. V is TRBV19 and J is TRBJ1-1, with 7 bases fitting TRBD1. Germline CDR1 LNHDA, CDR2 SQIVND (reference sequence). After removal of 7 bases from V and 0 bases from J, the junction contained 14 bases not matched to a gene. This CDR3 comprises 17 residues.

The rearrangement joins TRBV19 to TRBJ1-4; 7 positions agree with TRBD1. Germline CDR1 is LNHDA and CDR2 is SQIVND (reference sequence). V dropped 2 bases and J dropped 3; count of bases not matched to a gene: 3. This CDR3 has 15 amino acids. The chain's CDR3 is CASSILTGPNEKLFF. CDR3 coding DNA: TGTGCCAGTAGTATATTGACAGGGCCTAATGAAAAACTGTTTTTT.

V usage is TRBV7-2 and J usage is TRBJ2-7, with a weak D call TRBD1 (6 bases). Germline V gene sequence: CDR1 SGHTA, CDR2 FQGNSA. Trimming removed 4 bases from V and 3 bases from J, with 13 bases in between. The CDR3 runs to 14 residues. The DNA for the CDR3 is TGTGCCAGCAGCTCGACAGGCCAGGGCTACGAGCAGTACTTC. Protein product: CASSSTGQGYEQYF.

The V and J genes are TRBV18 and TRBJ1-4, with D hard to call. V lost 5 bases and J lost 4, with 8 bases in between. CDR1 is KGHSH, CDR2 LQKENI, per germline. The CDR3 is 13 amino acids. CDR3 bases: TGTGCCAGCTCAAGCGGCGGTAATGAAAAACTGTTTTTT. It encodes CASSSGGNEKLFF.